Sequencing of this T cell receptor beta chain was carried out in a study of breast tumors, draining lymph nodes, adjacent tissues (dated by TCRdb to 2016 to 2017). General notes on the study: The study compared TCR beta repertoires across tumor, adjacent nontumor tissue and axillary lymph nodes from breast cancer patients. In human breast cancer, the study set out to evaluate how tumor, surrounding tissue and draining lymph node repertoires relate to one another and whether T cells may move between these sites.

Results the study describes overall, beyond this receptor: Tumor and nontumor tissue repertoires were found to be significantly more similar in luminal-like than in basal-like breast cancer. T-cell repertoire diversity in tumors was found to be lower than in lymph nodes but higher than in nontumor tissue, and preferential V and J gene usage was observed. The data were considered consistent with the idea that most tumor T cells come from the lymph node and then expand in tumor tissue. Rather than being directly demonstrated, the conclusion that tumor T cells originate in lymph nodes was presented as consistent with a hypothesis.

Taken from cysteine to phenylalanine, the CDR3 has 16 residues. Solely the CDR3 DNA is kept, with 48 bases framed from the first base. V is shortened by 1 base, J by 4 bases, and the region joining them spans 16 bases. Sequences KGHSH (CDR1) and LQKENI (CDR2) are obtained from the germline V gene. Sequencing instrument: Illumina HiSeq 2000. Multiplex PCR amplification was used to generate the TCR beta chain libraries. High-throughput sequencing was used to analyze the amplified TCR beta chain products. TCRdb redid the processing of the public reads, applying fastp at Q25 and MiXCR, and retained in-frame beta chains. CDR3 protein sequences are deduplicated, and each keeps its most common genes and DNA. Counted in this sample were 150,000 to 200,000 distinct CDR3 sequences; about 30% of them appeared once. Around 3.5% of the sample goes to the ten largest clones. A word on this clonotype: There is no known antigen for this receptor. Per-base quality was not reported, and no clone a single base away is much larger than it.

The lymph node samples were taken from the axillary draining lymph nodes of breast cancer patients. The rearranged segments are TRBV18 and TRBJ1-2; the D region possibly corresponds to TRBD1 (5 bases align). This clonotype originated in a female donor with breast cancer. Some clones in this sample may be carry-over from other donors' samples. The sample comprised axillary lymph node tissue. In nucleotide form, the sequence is TGTGCCAGCTCACCACTTTCTCTCGGGGCTCGCTATGGCTACACCTTC. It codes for CASSPLSLGARYGYTF.